This TCR beta chain was documented in a study of T cells in Graves' hyperthyroidism and ophthalmopathy. Whole-study findings and limits: Separating ophthalmopathy from stable hyperthyroidism was achieved by a 13 V-J model. Ophthalmopathy prediction by the model preceded onset by a median about 6.8 months.

This clonotype was found many times. Its antigen is not identified. TCR beta CDR3 region amplification was performed from RNA transcripts. TCR CDR3 underwent first-round RT-PCR with the HTBI primer set. Each CDR3 protein is one row after TCRdb ran MiXCR on the multiplex PCR reads. Of around 200,000 distinct CDR3 sequences in the sample, over 15% were seen once. Uncontrolled infection, other autoimmune disease, pregnancy or lactation excluded patients. From approximately 9.5 ml of fresh peripheral blood, PBMCs were isolated. The CDR3 totals 14 residues. The V end lost 4 bases, the J end lost 4 bases, and 13 bases lay between the germline ends.

J is TRBJ1-2 and V is TRBV12-3 or TRBV12-4; a weak D match, TRBD1 (6 bases). The TCR originated in a woman aged 45-59 years with Graves' hyperthyroidism. Sample: blood. The CDR3 region has the DNA TGTGCCAGCAGTTCATCGGGGGCATTCTATGGCTACACCTTC. This gives the protein CASSSSGAFYGYTF.